The 23 T cell receptor beta chains below come from one sample, sequenced in a study of spatial heterogeneity in lung cancer. TCRdb reprocessed the 5' RACE reads with MiXCR, giving one entry per CDR3 protein. The table includes tens of thousands of distinct CDR3 sequences, around 10% detected once. The time point here: sample taken at primary tumor resection. Whole RNA from tumor, nontumor lung or frozen PBMC was sequenced unsorted. The sequenced sample was PBMCs, obtained at surgery. The origin of the receptors is a male donor with early-stage non-small cell lung cancer.

In this sample, this clonotype turned up many times. V is TRBV2 and J is TRBJ2-1; possible D gene TRBD2, 5 bases. V lost 3 bases to trimming and J lost 12 bases, with 18 bases between them. The CDR3 has 14 residues. CDR1 is SNHLY and CDR2 is FYNNEI in the germline V gene. This CDR3 reads CASSEGVEARMQFF. As DNA, the CDR3 is TGTGCCAGCAGTGAGGGAGTGGAAGCCCGGATGCAGTTCTTC.

In its sample, this clonotype was seen a few times. This rearrangement joins TRBV28 to TRBJ2-3, with D unresolved. V was clipped by 6 bases and J by 0 bases, with 16 bases between them. Germline loops: CDR1 MDHEN, CDR2 SYDVKM. The CDR3 totals 16 residues. CDR3 sequence: CASSSVIISSTDTQYF. In DNA, the CDR3 is TGTGCCAGCAGCTCCGTGATTATCTCTAGCACAGATACGCAGTATTTT. Drawing the rest from reference TRBV28 and TRBJ2-3, the complete variable domain is DVKVTQSSRYLVKRTGEKVFLECVQDMDHENMFWYRQDPGLGLRLIYFSYDVKMKEKGDIPEGYSVSREKKERFSLILESASTNQTSMYLCASSSVIISSTDTQYFGPGTRLTVL.

This clonotype has only a few counts. The rearrangement joins TRBV7-2 to TRBJ1-6; no definite D call. The germline V gene encodes CDR1 SGHTA and CDR2 FQGNSA. The CDR3 is 16 amino acids. Trimming pared 6 bases from V and 0 bases from J, leaving 12 bases between. As DNA, the CDR3 is TGTGCCAGCAGAGACGCCGCGAGCTCCTATAATTCACCCCTCCACTTT. The encoded protein is CASRDAASSYNSPLHF.

This clonotype was detected a few times. The chain links TRBV12-3 or TRBV12-4 to TRBJ2-1; D possibly matches TRBD1 or TRBD2 (6 bases each). V lost 7 bases, J lost 3 bases, and 16 bases lay in between. The CDR3 is made up of 15 amino acids. The CDR3 sequence is CASIMEGEVYNEQFF. CDR3 coding DNA: TGTGCCAGCATCATGGAGGGGGAGGTCTACAATGAGCAGTTCTTC.

This clonotype was observed a few times. The gene calls are TRBV10-3 and TRBJ2-3; D perhaps matches TRBD1 (5 bases). This CDR3 is built from 14 residues. Between the trimmed V and J ends, which lost 4 bases and 2 bases, there was a span of 10 bases. CDR1 is ENHRY, CDR2 SYGVKD, per germline. The chain's CDR3 is CAISGAGFTDTQYF. The CDR3 DNA is TGTGCCATCAGTGGGGCAGGGTTCACAGATACGCAGTATTTT.

This clonotype was counted a few times. The chain couples TRBV7-6 to TRBJ2-7; maybe TRBD1 (5 bases). The germline gives CDR1 SGHVS, CDR2 FNYEAQ. Trimming left V 2 bases short and J 7 bases short, with 12 bases between. This CDR3 is built from 13 residues. The CDR3 DNA is TGTGCCAGCAGCTTAAAAAAACGGACAGAGCAGTACTTC. It yields the protein CASSLKKRTEQYF.

This clonotype was recorded many times. The rearrangement uses TRBV5-1 and TRBJ2-1; the D is unclear. Germline lookup yields CDR1 SGHRS and CDR2 YFSETQ. Between the trimmed V and J ends, which lost 0 bases and 3 bases, there was a span of 10 bases. CDR3 length: 15 residues. CDR3 DNA: TGCGCCAGCAGCTTGGGACCTGGGGACTACAATGAGCAGTTCTTC. Translated: CASSLGPGDYNEQFF.

The chain combines TRBV6-1 with TRBJ2-2, with TRBD2 as a possible D gene (6 bases). This CDR3 is built from 13 residues. CDR1 is MNHNS and CDR2 is SASEGT in the germline V gene. V was cut by 6 bases and J by 7 bases, with 12 bases left in between. The CDR3 loop reads CASRTGAIGELFF. CDR3 bases: TGTGCCAGCAGGACGGGAGCAATCGGGGAGCTGTTTTTT.

This clonotype was observed many times. The V and J genes are TRBV18 and TRBJ2-1; the match to TRBD1 covers 7 bases. The V segment lost 6 bases and the J segment 8 bases; nucleotides outside the gene matches: 10. Looked up from germline, CDR1 is KGHSH and CDR2 is LQKENI. This CDR3 has 14 amino acids. CDR3 nucleotides: TGTGCCAGCTCCCGACAGGGTTCAGGCGATGAGCAGTTCTTC. Protein product: CASSRQGSGDEQFF.

This clonotype was picked up a small number of times. The genes are TRBV10-3 and TRBJ2-7; no clear D gene. The CDR3 is made up of 11 amino acids. V lost 2 bases, J lost 5 bases, and 4 bases lay in between. CDR1 is ENHRY, CDR2 SYGVKD, per germline. The CDR3 DNA follows: TGTGCCATCAGTGAGAGGGACGAGCAGTACTTC. This gives the protein CAISERDEQYF.

This clonotype appeared a few times. The chain links TRBV4-1 to TRBJ2-1, with 7 nucleotides matching TRBD2. V lost 3 bases to trimming and J lost 7 bases; unmatched junction nucleotides: 9. The germline V gene encodes CDR1 MGHRA and CDR2 YSYEKL. This CDR3 is built from 15 residues. CDR3 residues: CASSHRGGRANEQFF. The CDR3 DNA follows: TGCGCCAGCAGCCACCGTGGTGGGAGGGCAAATGAGCAGTTCTTC.

V usage is TRBV7-2 and J usage is TRBJ2-1; 7 nucleotides agree with TRBD2. J lost 5 bases, V lost 1 base, and 2 bases had no gene match. The CDR3 is 14 amino acids. CDR1 and CDR2 (germline): SGHTA, FQGNSA. In nucleotides, the CDR3 is TGTGCCAGCAGCTTAGGGACTAGGAACAATGAGCAGTTCTTC. Encoded protein: CASSLGTRNNEQFF.

The chain has TRBV9 and TRBJ1-6, with 10 bases that match TRBD1. With 3 bases clipped from V and 0 bases from J, the junction kept 3 bases outside the gene matches. The length of the CDR3 is 17 residues. Germline assignment: CDR1 SGDLS and CDR2 YYNGEE. The CDR3 region is CASSEGTGVSYNSPLHF. CDR3 coding DNA: TGTGCCAGCAGCGAGGGGACAGGGGTCTCCTATAATTCACCCCTCCACTTT. The full variable domain, its missing parts supplied by reference TRBV9 and TRBJ1-6, is DSGVTQTPKHLITATGQRVTLRCSPRSGDLSVYWYQQSLDQGLQFLIQYYNGEERAKGNILERFSAQQFPDLHSELNLSSLELGDSALYFCASSEGTGVSYNSPLHFGNGTRLTVT.

The chain employs TRBV25-1 and TRBJ1-1, with TRBD1 as a possible D gene (5 bases). The CDR3 covers 13 residues. CDR1 and CDR2 from the germline V gene are MGHDK and SYGVNS. Trimming took 8 bases from V and 5 from J, leaving 15 bases between them. CDR3 protein: CASGPGGETEAFF. CDR3 sequence (DNA): TGTGCCAGCGGACCCGGGGGGGAGACTGAAGCTTTCTTT. Filled out from reference TRBV25-1 and TRBJ1-1, the complete variable domain reads EADIYQTPRYLVIGTGKKITLECSQTMGHDKMYWYQQDPGMELHLIHYSYGVNSTEKGDLSSESTVSRIRTEHFPLTLESARPSHTSQYLCASGPGGETEAFFGQGTRLTVV.

The chain uses TRBV18 and TRBJ2-7; D remains unclear. The CDR3 has 16 amino acids. Germline loops: CDR1 KGHSH, CDR2 LQKENI. The germline V and J ends were trimmed by 3 bases and 3 bases, with 18 bases remaining between them. CDR3 bases: TGTGCCAGCTCACCCGGTGGCGTATTAGGTAGCTACGAGCAGTACTTC. Amino acid sequence: CASSPGGVLGSYEQYF.

This clonotype appeared many times. This chain joins TRBV2 and TRBJ2-4, with 12 bases matching TRBD2. There are 14 residues in the CDR3. From germline, CDR1 is SNHLY and CDR2 FYNNEI. Trimming at V came to 5 bases and at J to 6 bases, leaving 2 bases not matched to a gene. The CDR3 here is CASSTGLAGNIQYF. CDR3 DNA: TGTGCCAGCAGTACGGGACTAGCGGGAAACATTCAGTACTTC.

The chain couples TRBV7-2 to TRBJ1-3, with no clear D. The V gene lost 8 bases and the J gene lost 8 bases, with 22 bases spanning the gap. The CDR3 has 15 residues. CDR1 is SGHTA and CDR2 is FQGNSA in the germline V gene. Here the CDR3 DNA reads TGTGCCAGCCGAAGATTAGGCCACCCTGCGGACACCATATATTTT. Translating it yields CASRRLGHPADTIYF. The variable domain in full, with the rest retrieved from reference TRBV7-2 and TRBJ1-3, is GAGVSQSPSNKVTEKGKDVELRCDPISGHTALYWYRQSLGQGLEFLIYFQGNSAPDKSGLPSDRFSAERTGGSVSTLTIQRTQQEDSAVYLCASRRLGHPADTIYFGEGSWLTVV.

The chain employs TRBV29-1 and TRBJ2-7, with TRBD2 identical over 9 bases. CDR3 length: 13 amino acids. V lost 7 bases to trimming and J lost 4 bases; unmatched junction nucleotides: 8. Germline assignment: CDR1 SQVTM and CDR2 ANQGSEA. In nucleotides, the CDR3 is TGCAGCGCCTTAGCGGGGGCTACGTACGAGCAGTACTTC. This gives the protein CSALAGATYEQYF.

Only a few counts were recorded for this clonotype. This chain joins TRBV7-9 and TRBJ1-1; TRBD1 is a possible D gene (5 bases). This CDR3 has 16 amino acids. Germline CDR1 is SEHNR and CDR2 is FQNEAQ (reference sequence). V lost 2 bases to trimming and J lost 0 bases, with 13 bases between them. CDR3 in DNA: TGTGCCAGCAGCTTAAGGCAGGGACCTATGAACACTGAAGCTTTCTTT. This encodes CASSLRQGPMNTEAFF.

This clonotype was seen repeatedly, ten times or more. The chain has TRBV2 and TRBJ2-3, with 7 bases that match TRBD1. V lost 4 bases to trimming and J lost 6 bases; unmatched junction nucleotides: 4. The germline V gene encodes CDR1 SNHLY and CDR2 FYNNEI. The CDR3 extends over 13 amino acids. The CDR3 is CASSGGGADTQYF. CDR3 nucleotides: TGTGCCAGCAGTGGAGGGGGCGCGGATACGCAGTATTTT.

This clonotype has a count of ten or more. This chain links TRBV10-3 with TRBJ1-1; TRBD1 aligns across 7 bases. V shed 6 bases, J shed 8 bases, and the junction held 3 bases outside the gene matches. The CDR3 runs 11 residues. CDR1 and CDR2 (germline): ENHRY, SYGVKD. The CDR3 region has the DNA TGTGCCATCAGGAGGGACAGCGAAGCTTTCTTT. Its protein product is CAIRRDSEAFF.

The chain employs TRBV20-1 and TRBJ2-3; 8 nucleotides line up with TRBD2. Germline assignment: CDR1 DFQATT and CDR2 SNEGSKA (reference sequence). This CDR3 is 15 amino acids long. The V segment lost 4 bases and the J segment 5 bases; nucleotides outside the gene matches: 11. The CDR3 bases are TGCAGTGCTACCCGGGTAGCGGGGACTGGAGATACGCAGTATTTT. The encoded protein is CSATRVAGTGDTQYF.

A few counts support this clonotype. J is TRBJ2-3 and V is TRBV9, with D possibly being TRBD1 or TRBD2 (5 bases each). Deletions cut 2 bases from V and 4 bases from J, with 17 bases between. CDR3 length: 16 amino acids. From germline, CDR1 is SGDLS and CDR2 YYNGEE. CDR3: CASSVGATHEADTQYF. The CDR3 DNA reads as TGTGCCAGCAGCGTCGGGGCGACCCACGAGGCAGATACGCAGTATTTT.